This TCR beta chain came from a study of T-cell reconstitution after alpha-beta-depleted transplantation in children. Regarding the study as a whole: It was newly produced T cells that mostly accounted for T-cell counts and diversity one year after transplant. The origin of alpha-beta T cells about two months after transplant was reportedly several hundred expanded graft clones.

This CDR3 comprises 12 residues. CDR1 is SGHTA, CDR2 FQGNSA, per germline. The germline V and J ends were trimmed by 3 bases and 6 bases, with 9 bases remaining between them. A library of TCRbeta sequences, prepared with unique molecular identifiers, was generated. TCRdb re-called the PCR reads with MiXCR, one entry per CDR3 protein. The sample has hundreds of thousands of distinct CDR3 sequences; around 9.9% are singletons. The table lists this clonotype with many counts. Its target is unknown. The source of this sequence is a child less than two years old with acute myeloid leukemia, due to receive a stem cell transplant. The gene calls are TRBV7-2 and TRBJ2-7; D gene uncertain. Sample: PBMCs, taken before TCRalphabeta/CD19-depleted stem cell transplant. CDR3 residues: CASSFGTGEQYF. In nucleotides, the CDR3 is TGTGCCAGCAGCTTTGGTACTGGCGAGCAGTACTTC. Drawing the rest from reference TRBV7-2 and TRBJ2-7, the complete variable domain is GAGVSQSPSNKVTEKGKDVELRCDPISGHTALYWYRQSLGQGLEFLIYFQGNSAPDKSGLPSDRFSAERTGGSVSTLTIQRTQQEDSAVYLCASSFGTGEQYFGPGTRLTVT.